The 20 T cell receptor beta chains below all came from one sample that was sequenced in a study of early T cells in non-severe SARS-CoV-2 infection. TCRdb re-derived calls from the 5' RACE reads in MiXCR, one entry per CDR3 protein. The sample carries 35,000 to 50,000 distinct CDR3 sequences, about 23% recorded once. Specimen: whole blood, collected at baseline. The receptors here all came from an adult who was a healthcare worker with PCR-confirmed SARS-CoV-2 infection or an uninfected control (not recorded which).

The CDR3 region is CASSNSGGTPLHF. DNA of the CDR3: TGTGCCAGCAGTAACAGCGGCGGAACACCCCTCCACTTT. V gene TRBV12-3 or TRBV12-4 combines with J gene TRBJ1-6; D is unresolved. This CDR3 is built from 13 residues. Trimming shortened V by 5 bases and J by 11 bases, and 13 bases separated the two germline ends.

The V call is TRBV9, the J call TRBJ2-3; D unresolved. The CDR3 runs 14 residues. Between the trimmed V and J ends, which lost 5 bases and 1 base, there was a span of 11 bases. Looked up from germline, CDR1 is SGDLS and CDR2 is YYNGEE. CDR3 sequence reads: CASSAVTGTDTQYF. CDR3 in DNA: TGTGCCAGCAGTGCGGTCACGGGCACAGATACGCAGTATTTT.

This clonotype was picked up a small number of times. The chain has TRBV4-1 and TRBJ1-6; weak D call: TRBD1 (5 bases). The V end was cut by 0 bases, the J end by 5 bases, with 5 bases between. Germline CDR1 MGHRA, CDR2 YSYEKL. The CDR3 extends over 14 amino acids. CDR3 residues: CASSQEGHNSPLHF. CDR3 DNA sequence: TGCGCCAGCAGCCAAGAGGGGCATAATTCACCCCTCCACTTT.

The chain is built from TRBV7-2 and TRBJ2-7, with 13 bases identical to TRBD2. The CDR3 is 18 amino acids. With 5 bases clipped from V and 2 bases from J, the junction kept 12 bases outside the gene matches. Germline V gives CDR1 SGHTA, CDR2 FQGNSA. The CDR3 loop reads CASSRTGLAGDYPYEQYF. The CDR3 coding sequence is TGTGCCAGCAGCCGGACAGGACTAGCGGGGGACTACCCCTACGAGCAGTACTTC.

The rearrangement joins TRBV5-1 to TRBJ2-3; the match to TRBD1 covers 8 bases. J lost 3 bases, V lost 2 bases, and 8 bases had no gene match. The CDR3 loop spans 16 amino acids. Germline assignment: CDR1 SGHRS and CDR2 YFSETQ. The CDR3 DNA reads TGCGCCAGCAGCTTCATAGGACAGGGCGGAACAGATACGCAGTATTTT. It specifies CASSFIGQGGTDTQYF. The variable domain in full, completed from reference TRBV5-1 and TRBJ2-3, reads KAGVTQTPRYLIKTRGQQVTLSCSPISGHRSVSWYQQTPGQGLQFLFEYFSETQRNKGNFPGRFSGRQFSNSRSEMNVSTLELGDSALYLCASSFIGQGGTDTQYFGPGTRLTVL.

The chain has TRBV6-5 and TRBJ2-2, with unresolved D. The CDR3 loop spans 17 amino acids. Germline CDR1 MNHEY, CDR2 SVGAGI. Trimming took 8 bases from V and 1 from J, leaving 20 bases between them. The chain's CDR3 is CASSRSAAHGNTGELFF. The CDR3 DNA reads as TGTGCCAGCTCTCGGTCCGCCGCGCACGGGAACACCGGGGAGCTGTTTTTT.

This clonotype was recorded a few times. The rearrangement uses TRBV12-5 and TRBJ2-1; 9 bases match TRBD2. The V gene's germline CDR1 is LGHNT and CDR2 FRNRAP. The CDR3 length is 14 residues. V trimming: 7 bases; J trimming: 6 bases; junction bases outside the gene matches: 7. CDR3 sequence (DNA): TGTGCTAGTGAAGGACTAGCGCAGGGCAATGAGCAGTTCTTC. Translation: CASEGLAQGNEQFF.

J is TRBJ1-6 and V is TRBV20-1, with D perhaps TRBD1 (6 bases). Deletions cut 6 bases from V and 3 bases from J, with 18 bases between. Germline CDR1 DFQATT, CDR2 SNEGSKA (reference sequence). This CDR3 spans 16 amino acids. For the CDR3, the DNA is TGCAGTGCCTACCCTGGACAGCGGCACTATAATTCACCCCTCCACTTT. This translates into CSAYPGQRHYNSPLHF.

A few counts support this clonotype. The chain has TRBV7-9 and TRBJ2-1; D tentatively fits TRBD1 or TRBD2 (6 bases each). The germline CDR1 and CDR2 sequences are SEHNR and FQNEAQ (reference sequence). Trimming took 1 base from V and 10 from J, leaving 8 bases between them. This CDR3 contains 12 residues. CDR3 in amino acids: CASSLEGGEQFF. CDR3 sequence (DNA): TGTGCCAGCAGCTTAGAGGGGGGAGAGCAGTTCTTC. The full variable domain, in which reference TRBV7-9 and TRBJ2-1 provide the parts outside the CDR3, is DTGVSQNPRHKITKRGQNVTFRCDPISEHNRLYWYRQTLGQGPEFLTYFQNEAQLEKSRLLSDRFSAERPKGSFSTLEIQRTEQGDSAMYLCASSLEGGEQFFGPGTRLTVL.

CDR3 coding DNA: TGTGCCAGCAGCTTAGCGGCCAGAACCAACACTGAAGCTTTCTTT. Its translation: CASSLAARTNTEAFF. This chain links TRBV7-9 with TRBJ1-1; D unclear. Trimming shortened V by 0 bases and J by 2 bases, and 10 bases separated the two germline ends. The CDR3 extends over 15 amino acids. Germline CDR1 is SEHNR and CDR2 is FQNEAQ (reference sequence).

This rearrangement joins TRBV15 to TRBJ2-5, with TRBD1 as a possible D gene (5 bases). The CDR3 has 14 amino acids. Deletions cut 1 base from V and 0 bases from J, with 6 bases between. Germline CDR1 is LNHNV and CDR2 is YYDKDF (reference sequence). The CDR3 DNA reads TGTGCCACCAGCAGAGCAGGGTACCAAGAGACCCAGTACTTC. Protein sequence: CATSRAGYQETQYF.

In its sample, this clonotype was seen many times. The J gene is TRBJ1-6, the V gene TRBV9; 7 nucleotides align to TRBD1. The CDR3 runs 14 residues. Germline CDR1 reads SGDLS; CDR2 reads YYNGEE. J gave up 9 bases and V 3 bases, and 6 bases lay outside the gene matches. The CDR3 nucleotides read TGTGCCAGCAGCGGCAGGGGGGGAGGTTCACCCCTCCACTTT. Amino acids: CASSGRGGGSPLHF.

This clonotype was counted a few times. The gene calls are TRBV29-1 and TRBJ2-2; D is tentatively TRBD1 or TRBD2 (5 bases each). There are 13 residues in the CDR3. CDR1 and CDR2 from the germline V gene are SQVTM and ANQGSEA. V was pared by 6 bases and J by 0 bases, with 8 bases between. The chain's CDR3 is CSVGTANTGELFF. CDR3 bases: TGCAGCGTCGGGACGGCGAACACCGGGGAGCTGTTTTTT.

The chain combines TRBV12-3 or TRBV12-4 with TRBJ2-3, with 8 bases aligning to TRBD1. This CDR3 has 15 amino acids. V lost 5 bases, J lost 4 bases, and 8 bases stayed unmatched. Here the CDR3 DNA reads TGTGCCAGCAGTCCCGACAGGGGAGGTGCAGATACGCAGTATTTT. Amino acid sequence: CASSPDRGGADTQYF.

Ten or more counts support this clonotype. Here the CDR3 DNA reads TGTGCCAGCAGCCAACAAGCAGGACAAAACTATGGCTACACCTTC. As protein: CASSQQAGQNYGYTF. This chain links TRBV3-1 with TRBJ1-2; D may be TRBD1 (5 bases). V was clipped by 2 bases and J by 2 bases, with 12 bases between them. This CDR3 has 15 residues. Germline V CDR1 and CDR2: LGHDT, YNNKEL (reference sequence). Variable domain in full (rest from reference TRBV3-1 and TRBJ1-2): DTAVSQTPKYLVTQMGNDKSIKCEQNLGHDTMYWYKQDSKKFLKIMFSYNNKELIINETVPNRFSPKSPDKAHLNLHINSLELGDSAVYFCASSQQAGQNYGYTFGSGTRLTVV.

This clonotype has a handful of counts. The genes are TRBV3-1 and TRBJ1-6; tentative D call: TRBD1 (5 bases). The V gene lost 4 bases and the J gene lost 6 bases, with 10 bases spanning the gap. Germline V gene data show CDR1 as LGHDT and CDR2 as YNNKEL (reference sequence). This CDR3 is built from 14 residues. CDR3 DNA: TGTGCCAGCAGCCCCGCGGGGGGTAATTCACCCCTCCACTTT. It is translated as CASSPAGGNSPLHF. Variable domain in full (rest from reference TRBV3-1 and TRBJ1-6): DTAVSQTPKYLVTQMGNDKSIKCEQNLGHDTMYWYKQDSKKFLKIMFSYNNKELIINETVPNRFSPKSPDKAHLNLHINSLELGDSAVYFCASSPAGGNSPLHFGNGTRLTVT.

In regard to this clonotype: The junction shows a germline mismatch at one end, possibly a read error. The CDR3 spells CASSPGTGTAGYEQYF. Written as DNA, the CDR3 is TGTGCTAGCAGCCCCGGGACAGGAACCGCGGGGTACGAGCAGTACTTC. The chain carries TRBV7-7 and TRBJ2-7; the match to TRBD1 covers 8 bases. There are 16 residues in the CDR3. Per germline, CDR1 SSHAT and CDR2 FNYEAQ (reference sequence).

In this sample, this clonotype turned up once. This chain joins TRBV24-1 and TRBJ2-2, with 12 bases fitting TRBD1. J gave up 7 bases and V 7 bases, and 6 bases lay outside the gene matches. Germline CDR1 KGHDR, CDR2 SFDVKD. CDR3 length equals 15 residues. The CDR3 reads CATRSGTGGIGELFF. Written as DNA, the CDR3 is TGTGCCACCAGGTCCGGGACAGGGGGCATCGGGGAGCTGTTTTTT.

This clonotype occurred a few times. This chain uses TRBV5-6 with TRBJ1-3; TRBD1 agrees at 8 bases. J lost 1 base, V lost 2 bases, and 2 bases had no gene match. CDR1 and CDR2 (germline): SGHDT, YYEEEE. The CDR3 has 15 amino acids. The CDR3 spells CASSFDRGSGNTIYF. As DNA, the CDR3 is TGTGCCAGCAGCTTCGACAGGGGATCTGGAAACACCATATATTTT.

The sample holds a few counts of this clonotype. V and J are TRBV10-3 and TRBJ1-4; D is unresolved. The CDR3 has 15 amino acids. Germline loops: CDR1 ENHRY, CDR2 SYGVKD. Trimming removed 8 bases at V and 7 bases at J, with 20 bases between. CDR3 in DNA: TGTGCCATCGGAGCAGGTTACTCTACCGGTGAAAAACTGTTTTTT. This codes for CAIGAGYSTGEKLFF.